Below, 8 T cell receptor beta chains from the same sample are listed, as sequenced in a study of OX40 agonist ivuxolimab in advanced cancers. Profiling relied on immunoSEQ multiplex PCR, and the TCRdb table lists in-frame clones only, not all of them. The sample has around 56,000 clones, about nine tenths seen once; the top ten hold approximately 1.1%. The sample here was CD4+ or CD8+ T cells sorted from blood, taken in a trial of the OX40 agonist ivuxolimab. Source of these receptors: an adult with an advanced solid tumor such as melanoma, head and neck, liver or kidney cancer.

The V call is TRBV5-6, the J call TRBJ2-3; D not certain. Per germline, CDR1 SGHDT and CDR2 YYEEEE. V lost 4 bases and J lost 4, with 7 bases in between. The CDR3 spans 12 residues. The CDR3 nucleotides read TGTGCCAGCAGCCCGCATGCAGATACGCAGTATTTT. It translates to CASSPHADTQYF.

The chain uses TRBV9 and TRBJ2-3; D perhaps matches TRBD2 (6 bases). Trimming cost V 3 bases and J 5 bases, with 16 bases left between them. The V gene's germline CDR1 is SGDLS and CDR2 YYNGEE. The CDR3 extends over 15 amino acids. For the CDR3, the DNA is TGTGCCAGCAGCGCTTCCGGGACTTCCGGAGATACGCAGTATTTT. It encodes CASSASGTSGDTQYF. Full variable domain (remainder filled in from reference TRBV9 and TRBJ2-3): DSGVTQTPKHLITATGQRVTLRCSPRSGDLSVYWYQQSLDQGLQFLIQYYNGEERAKGNILERFSAQQFPDLHSELNLSSLELGDSALYFCASSASGTSGDTQYFGPGTRLTVL.

V is TRBV4-1 and J is TRBJ2-7, with 8 bases lining up with TRBD1. The CDR3 is 14 residues long. V lost 3 bases and J lost 3; bases outside the gene matches: 4. CDR1 is MGHRA, CDR2 YSYEKL, per germline. The CDR3 is CASSHGGQDYEQYF. DNA for the CDR3: TGCGCCAGCAGCCATGGGGGACAGGACTACGAGCAGTACTTC.

This chain links TRBV18 with TRBJ2-1, with D possibly being TRBD2 (7 bases). CDR3 length: 15 residues. Trimming took 5 bases from V and 4 from J, leaving 15 bases between them. Germline-derived CDR1 and CDR2 are KGHSH and LQKENI. CDR3: CASSLLGGRYNEQFF. Written as DNA, the CDR3 is TGTGCCAGCTCATTGTTGGGGGGGCGTTACAATGAGCAGTTCTTC.

This clone showed up just a few times. The chain combines TRBV2 with TRBJ1-5; D uncertain. V lost 8 bases and J lost 3, with 11 bases in between. The CDR3 spans 13 residues. Germline V lookup: CDR1 SNHLY, CDR2 FYNNEI. The CDR3: CASRRRFNQPQHF. DNA of the CDR3: TGTGCCAGCCGTAGAAGGTTCAATCAGCCCCAGCATTTT. The whole variable domain, filled in from reference TRBV2 and TRBJ1-5, reads EPEVTQTPSHQVTQMGQEVILRCVPISNHLYFYWYRQILGQKVEFLVSFYNNEISEKSEIFDDQFSVERPDGSNFTLKIRSTKLEDSAMYFCASRRRFNQPQHFGDGTRLSIL.

The CDR3 spells CASSPRGTGANVLTF. In nucleotides, the CDR3 is TGCGCCAGCAGCCCCCGGGGGACTGGGGCCAACGTCCTGACTTTC. This chain connects TRBV5-1 to TRBJ2-6, with a tentative D call TRBD2 (6 bases). CDR3 length: 15 residues. CDR1 and CDR2 from the germline V gene are SGHRS and YFSETQ. Deletions cut 4 bases from V and 2 bases from J, with 10 bases between.

The chain employs TRBV15 and TRBJ1-5, with 8 bases matching TRBD1. V gave up 5 bases and J gave up 7 bases; unmatched junction bases: 4. Germline V gene data show CDR1 as LNHNV and CDR2 as YYDKDF (reference sequence). The CDR3 covers 13 residues. CDR3 loop: CATSDRGRQPQHF. The CDR3 DNA is TGTGCCACCAGCGACAGGGGAAGACAGCCCCAGCATTTT.

This clone came up once. This rearrangement joins TRBV7-3 to TRBJ2-1, with TRBD2 matching 11 bases. V trimming: 5 bases; J trimming: 10 bases; junction bases outside the gene matches: 7. The CDR3 consists of 14 residues. The germline CDR1 and CDR2 sequences are SGHTA and FQGTGA. The CDR3 loop reads CASSALAGGGEQFF. CDR3 sequence (DNA): TGTGCCAGCAGCGCCCTAGCGGGAGGCGGGGAGCAGTTCTTC.